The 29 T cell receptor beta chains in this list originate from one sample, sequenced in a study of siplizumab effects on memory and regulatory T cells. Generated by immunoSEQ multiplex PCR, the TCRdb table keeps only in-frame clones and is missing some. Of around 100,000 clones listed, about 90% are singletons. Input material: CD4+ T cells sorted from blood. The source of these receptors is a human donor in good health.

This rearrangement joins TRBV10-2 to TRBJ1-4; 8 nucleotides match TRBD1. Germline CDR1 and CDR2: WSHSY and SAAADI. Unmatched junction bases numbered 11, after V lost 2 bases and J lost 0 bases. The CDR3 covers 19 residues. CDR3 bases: TGCGCCAGCAGTGAGAGGGGATACAGGGGGGGTCCAACTAATGAAAAACTGTTTTTT. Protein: CASSERGYRGGPTNEKLFF.

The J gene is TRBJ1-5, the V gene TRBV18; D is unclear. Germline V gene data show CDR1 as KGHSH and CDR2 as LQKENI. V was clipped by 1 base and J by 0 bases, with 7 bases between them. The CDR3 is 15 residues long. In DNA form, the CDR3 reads TGTGCCAGCTCACCACTAGCGGGTAGCAATCAGCCCCAGCATTTT. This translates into CASSPLAGSNQPQHF.

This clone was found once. CDR3 protein: CASSYQQGYGYTF. Here the CDR3 DNA reads TGTGCCAGCAGTTACCAACAGGGTTATGGCTACACCTTC. This chain links TRBV6-5 with TRBJ1-2; TRBD1 might be the D (6 bases). Trimming took 2 bases from V and 5 from J, leaving 9 bases between them. CDR3 length: 13 amino acids. Germline assignment: CDR1 MNHEY and CDR2 SVGAGI.

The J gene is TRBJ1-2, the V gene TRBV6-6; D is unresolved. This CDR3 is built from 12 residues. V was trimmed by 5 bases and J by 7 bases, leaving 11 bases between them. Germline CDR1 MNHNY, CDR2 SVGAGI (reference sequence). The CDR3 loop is CASSAPVGGYTF. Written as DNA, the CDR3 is TGTGCCAGCAGTGCCCCGGTGGGTGGCTACACCTTC.

The CDR3 nucleotides read TGTGCCAGCAGCCCCCCCCCACTAGCGCATACGCAGTATTTT. Its translation is CASSPPPLAHTQYF. The rearrangement joins TRBV2 to TRBJ2-3; TRBD2 matches 7 bases. Germline V gives CDR1 SNHLY, CDR2 FYNNEI. Unmatched junction bases numbered 10, after V lost 6 bases and J lost 7 bases. The CDR3 consists of 14 residues.

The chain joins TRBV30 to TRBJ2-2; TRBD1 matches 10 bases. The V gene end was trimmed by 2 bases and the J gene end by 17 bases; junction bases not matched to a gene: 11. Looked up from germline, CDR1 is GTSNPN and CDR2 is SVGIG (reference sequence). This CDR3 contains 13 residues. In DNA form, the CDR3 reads TGTGCCTGGAGTACACAGGGGGACAGGGGTGTATTTTTT. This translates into CAWSTQGDRGVFF. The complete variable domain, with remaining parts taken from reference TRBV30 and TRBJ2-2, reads SQTIHQWPATLVQPVGSPLSLECTVEGTSNPNLYWYRQAAGRGLQLLFYSVGIGQISSEVPQNLSASRPQDRQFILSSKKLLLSDSGFYLCAWSTQGDRGVFFGEGSRLTVL.

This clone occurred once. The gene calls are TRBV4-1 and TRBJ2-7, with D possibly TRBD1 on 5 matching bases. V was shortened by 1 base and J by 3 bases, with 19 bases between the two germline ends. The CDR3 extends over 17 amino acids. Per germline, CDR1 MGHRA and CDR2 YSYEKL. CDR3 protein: CASSQGRLLGQGYEQYF. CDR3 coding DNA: TGCGCCAGCAGCCAAGGTCGTTTACTCGGGCAGGGCTACGAGCAGTACTTC.

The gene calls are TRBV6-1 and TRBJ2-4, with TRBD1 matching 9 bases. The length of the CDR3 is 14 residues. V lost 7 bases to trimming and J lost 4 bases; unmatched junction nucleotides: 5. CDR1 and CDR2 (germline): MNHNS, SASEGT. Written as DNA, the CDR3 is TGTGCCAGCACTCAGGACAGGGGAAAAAACATTCAGTACTTC. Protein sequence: CASTQDRGKNIQYF.

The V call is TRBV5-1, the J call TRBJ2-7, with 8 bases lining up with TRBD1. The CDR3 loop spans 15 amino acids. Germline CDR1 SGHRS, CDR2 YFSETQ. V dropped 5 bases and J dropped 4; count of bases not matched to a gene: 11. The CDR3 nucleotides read TGCGCCAGCAGAGGAACGACAGGGGACCTATACGAGCAGTACTTC. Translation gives CASRGTTGDLYEQYF. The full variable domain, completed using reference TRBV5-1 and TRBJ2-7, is KAGVTQTPRYLIKTRGQQVTLSCSPISGHRSVSWYQQTPGQGLQFLFEYFSETQRNKGNFPGRFSGRQFSNSRSEMNVSTLELGDSALYLCASRGTTGDLYEQYFGPGTRLTVT.

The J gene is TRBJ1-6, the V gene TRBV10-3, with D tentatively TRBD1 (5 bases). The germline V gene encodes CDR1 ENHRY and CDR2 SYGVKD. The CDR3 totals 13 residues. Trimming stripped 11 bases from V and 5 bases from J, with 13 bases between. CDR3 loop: CAVRQIDNSPLHF. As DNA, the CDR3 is TGTGCCGTAAGACAGATCGATAATTCACCCCTCCACTTT.

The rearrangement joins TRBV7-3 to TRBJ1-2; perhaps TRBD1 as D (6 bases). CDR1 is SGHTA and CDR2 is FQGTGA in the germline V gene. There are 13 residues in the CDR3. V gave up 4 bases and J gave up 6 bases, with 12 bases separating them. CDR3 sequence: CASSYTGMDGYTF. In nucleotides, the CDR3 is TGTGCCAGCAGCTATACAGGGATGGATGGCTACACCTTC.

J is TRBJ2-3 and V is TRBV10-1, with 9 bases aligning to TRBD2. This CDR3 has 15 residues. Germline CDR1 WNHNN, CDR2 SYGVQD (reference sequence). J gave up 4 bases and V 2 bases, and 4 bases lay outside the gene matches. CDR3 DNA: TGCGCCAGCAGTGAGAGCGGGGGGCTCGCAGATACGCAGTATTTT. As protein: CASSESGGLADTQYF.

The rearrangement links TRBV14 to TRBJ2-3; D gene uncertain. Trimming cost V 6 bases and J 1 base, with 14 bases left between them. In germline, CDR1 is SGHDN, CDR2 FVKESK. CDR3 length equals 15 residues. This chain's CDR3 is CASSPNIVGTDTQYF. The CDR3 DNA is TGTGCCAGCAGTCCGAACATCGTGGGCACAGATACGCAGTATTTT.

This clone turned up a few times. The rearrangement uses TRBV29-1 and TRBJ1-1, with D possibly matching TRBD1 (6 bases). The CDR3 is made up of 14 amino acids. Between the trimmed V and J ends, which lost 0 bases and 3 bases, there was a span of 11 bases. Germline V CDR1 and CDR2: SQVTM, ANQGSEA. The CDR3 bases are TGCAGCGTTGAAGATCGGCAGGGGTACACTGAAGCTTTCTTT. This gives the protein CSVEDRQGYTEAFF.

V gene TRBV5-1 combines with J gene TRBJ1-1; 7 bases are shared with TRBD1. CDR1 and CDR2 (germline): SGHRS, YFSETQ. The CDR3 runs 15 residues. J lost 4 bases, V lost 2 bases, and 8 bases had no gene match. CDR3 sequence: CASSFDPTGFTEAFF. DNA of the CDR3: TGCGCCAGCAGCTTTGACCCGACAGGGTTCACTGAAGCTTTCTTT.

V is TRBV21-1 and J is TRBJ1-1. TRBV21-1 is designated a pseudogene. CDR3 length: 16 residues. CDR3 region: CASPSPRAKVDTEAFF. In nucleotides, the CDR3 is TGTGCCAGCCCCTCCCCGAGGGCGAAGGTGGACACTGAAGCTTTCTTT.

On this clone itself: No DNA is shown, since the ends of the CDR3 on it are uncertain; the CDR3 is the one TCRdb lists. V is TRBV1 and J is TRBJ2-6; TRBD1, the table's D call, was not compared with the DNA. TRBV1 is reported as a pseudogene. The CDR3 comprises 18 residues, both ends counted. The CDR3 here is CTSSQVGTGASGANVLTF.

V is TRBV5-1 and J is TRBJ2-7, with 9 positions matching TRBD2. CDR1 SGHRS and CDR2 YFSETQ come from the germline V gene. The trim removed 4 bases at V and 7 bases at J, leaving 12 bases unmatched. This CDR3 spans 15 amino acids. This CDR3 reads CASSQIAGAPGEQYF. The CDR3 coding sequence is TGCGCCAGCAGCCAGATAGCGGGGGCCCCGGGGGAGCAGTACTTC.

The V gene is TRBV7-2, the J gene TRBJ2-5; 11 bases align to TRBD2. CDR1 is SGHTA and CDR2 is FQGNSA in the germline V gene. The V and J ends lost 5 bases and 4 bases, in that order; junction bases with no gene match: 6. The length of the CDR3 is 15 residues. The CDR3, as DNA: TGTGCCAGCAGCCCCCTCACTAGCGGGGGAGAGACCCAGTACTTC. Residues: CASSPLTSGGETQYF.

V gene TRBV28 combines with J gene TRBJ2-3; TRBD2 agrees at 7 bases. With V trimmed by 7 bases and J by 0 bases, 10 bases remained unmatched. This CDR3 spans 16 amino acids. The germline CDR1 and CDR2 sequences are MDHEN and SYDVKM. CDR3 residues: CASTPIGTISTDTQYF. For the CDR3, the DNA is TGTGCCAGCACCCCGATCGGGACTATCAGCACAGATACGCAGTATTTT.

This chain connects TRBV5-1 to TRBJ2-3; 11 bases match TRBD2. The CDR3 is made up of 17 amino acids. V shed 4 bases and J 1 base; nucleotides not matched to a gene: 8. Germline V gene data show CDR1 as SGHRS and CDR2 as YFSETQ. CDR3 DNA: TGCGCCAGCAGCCTACAGACTAGCGGGGTTGGCACAGATACGCAGTATTTT. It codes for CASSLQTSGVGTDTQYF.

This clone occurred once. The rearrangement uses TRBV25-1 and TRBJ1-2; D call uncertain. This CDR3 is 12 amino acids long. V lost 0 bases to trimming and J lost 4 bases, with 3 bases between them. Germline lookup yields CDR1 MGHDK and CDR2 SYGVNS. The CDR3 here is CASSEYLYGYTF. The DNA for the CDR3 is TGTGCCAGCAGTGAATATCTCTATGGCTACACCTTC.

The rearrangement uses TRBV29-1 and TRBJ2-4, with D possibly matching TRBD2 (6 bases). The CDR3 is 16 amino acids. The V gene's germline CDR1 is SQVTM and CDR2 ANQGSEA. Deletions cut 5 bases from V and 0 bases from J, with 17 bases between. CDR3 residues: CSVRGIGDLAKNIQYF. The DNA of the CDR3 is TGCAGCGTTAGGGGAATTGGGGACTTAGCCAAAAACATTCAGTACTTC.

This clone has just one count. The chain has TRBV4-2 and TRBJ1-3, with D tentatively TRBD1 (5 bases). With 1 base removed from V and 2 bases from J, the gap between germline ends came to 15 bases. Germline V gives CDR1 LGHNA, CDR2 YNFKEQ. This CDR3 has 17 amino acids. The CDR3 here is CASSQAIGGIAGNTIYF. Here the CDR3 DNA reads TGTGCCAGCAGCCAAGCGATTGGGGGAATCGCTGGAAACACCATATATTTT.

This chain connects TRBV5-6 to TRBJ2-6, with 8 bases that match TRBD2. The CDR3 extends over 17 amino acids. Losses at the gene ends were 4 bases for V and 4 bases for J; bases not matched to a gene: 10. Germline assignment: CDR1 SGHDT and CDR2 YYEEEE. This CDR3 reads CASSPGGVGSGANVLTF. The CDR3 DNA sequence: TGTGCCAGCAGCCCGGGAGGGGTTGGTTCCGGGGCCAACGTCCTGACTTTC.

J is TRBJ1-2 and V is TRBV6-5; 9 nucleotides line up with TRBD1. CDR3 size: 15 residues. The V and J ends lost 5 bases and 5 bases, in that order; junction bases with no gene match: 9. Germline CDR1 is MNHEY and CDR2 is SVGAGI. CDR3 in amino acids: CASSRSGTGRYGYTF. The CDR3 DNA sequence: TGTGCCAGCAGTAGATCCGGGACAGGGAGGTATGGCTACACCTTC.

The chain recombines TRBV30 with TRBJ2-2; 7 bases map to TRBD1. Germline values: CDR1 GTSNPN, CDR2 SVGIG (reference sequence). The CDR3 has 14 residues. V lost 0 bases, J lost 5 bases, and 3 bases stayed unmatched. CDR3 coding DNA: TGTGCCTGGAGTGTGGGCAGGGGGACCGGGGAGCTGTTTTTT. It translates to CAWSVGRGTGELFF.

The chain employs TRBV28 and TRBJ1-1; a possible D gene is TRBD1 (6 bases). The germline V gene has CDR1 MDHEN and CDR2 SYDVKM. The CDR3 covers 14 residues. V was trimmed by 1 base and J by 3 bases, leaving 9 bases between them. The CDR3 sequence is CASSLSDRHTEAFF. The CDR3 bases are TGTGCCAGCAGTTTATCGGACAGACACACTGAAGCTTTCTTT.

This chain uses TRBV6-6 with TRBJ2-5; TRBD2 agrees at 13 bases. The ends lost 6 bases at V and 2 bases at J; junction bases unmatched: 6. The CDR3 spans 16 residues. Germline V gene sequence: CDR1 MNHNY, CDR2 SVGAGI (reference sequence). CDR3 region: CASSPLTSGGQETQYF. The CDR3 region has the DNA TGTGCCAGCAGCCCCCTGACTAGCGGGGGGCAAGAGACCCAGTACTTC.